Presented here are 20 T cell receptor beta chains from one specimen sequenced in a study of shared clonotypes between healthy human individuals. Sequencing used immunoSEQ multiplex PCR; TCRdb keeps in-frame clones, though not all of them. Found here are 760,000 or so clones, 95% to 97% of them singletons; the top ten hold roughly 0.23%. Terminally differentiated effector memory CD45RA+ cells were excluded from the naive CD8 cells, which were CD45RO-negative and positively selected for CCR7. The sample was naive CD8+ T cells sorted from blood. The receptor source for this set is a man between 25 and 39 years old in good health.

The rearrangement links TRBV6-6 to TRBJ1-2; no clear D gene. CDR1 MNHNY and CDR2 SVGAGI come from the germline V gene (reference sequence). The CDR3 extends over 14 amino acids. The CDR3 loop is CASLGRPIGYGYTF. The CDR3 DNA sequence: TGTGCTAGCCTTGGTCGTCCGATAGGCTATGGCTACACCTTC.

V and J are TRBV7-6 and TRBJ2-1; D not resolved. CDR1 SGHVS and CDR2 FNYEAQ come from the germline V gene. V lost 0 bases, J lost 3 bases, and 6 bases lay in between. The CDR3 length is 14 residues. The CDR3 sequence is CASSLAGNYNEQFF. In DNA, the CDR3 is TGTGCCAGCAGCTTAGCGGGCAACTACAATGAGCAGTTCTTC.

This chain connects TRBV11-2 to TRBJ2-7; the D gene is possibly TRBD2 (6 bases). The CDR3 covers 19 residues. CDR1 SGHAT and CDR2 FQNNGV come from the germline V gene. Trimming shortened V by 0 bases and J by 5 bases, and 26 bases separated the two germline ends. The CDR3 reads CASSLEPSTGTFPYNEQYF. In nucleotides, the CDR3 is TGTGCCAGCAGCTTAGAGCCAAGCACCGGGACTTTTCCCTACAACGAGCAGTACTTC.

In its sample, this clone was seen once. Other nucleotide sequences in the sample specify the same CDR3. The chain combines TRBV6-5 with TRBJ1-1, with 7 positions matching TRBD1. The CDR3 loop spans 12 amino acids. J lost 5 bases, V lost 4 bases, and 1 base had no gene match. Germline loops: CDR1 MNHEY, CDR2 SVGAGI. The CDR3 region is CASSSGGTEAFF. The CDR3 DNA sequence: TGTGCCAGCAGTTCAGGGGGGACTGAAGCTTTCTTT.

The chain joins TRBV9 to TRBJ1-5; possible D gene TRBD1, 6 bases. This CDR3 is built from 15 residues. CDR1 is SGDLS and CDR2 is YYNGEE in the germline V gene. Trimming removed 3 bases from V and 0 bases from J, with 10 bases in between. The DNA for the CDR3 is TGTGCCAGCAGCGCTACAGGGTATAGCAATCAGCCCCAGCATTTT. The encoded protein is CASSATGYSNQPQHF.

This chain connects TRBV6-5 to TRBJ2-7; D gene unclear. The CDR3 is 13 residues long. V shed 5 bases and J shed 3 bases, with 11 bases lying between them. Germline V gives CDR1 MNHEY, CDR2 SVGAGI. The CDR3 loop reads CASSRMSSYEQYF. The CDR3 DNA follows: TGTGCCAGCAGTCGGATGAGTAGCTACGAGCAGTACTTC.

The chain carries TRBV14 and TRBJ2-1, with unresolved D. Trimming took off 0 bases at V and 7 bases at J, with 16 bases between the two ends. The CDR3 runs 16 residues. The V gene's germline CDR1 is SGHDN and CDR2 FVKESK. This chain's CDR3 is CASSQDLRVPANEQFF. The CDR3 DNA reads as TGTGCCAGCAGCCAAGATCTACGGGTTCCGGCGAATGAGCAGTTCTTC.

The V gene is TRBV5-4, the J gene TRBJ2-2; 7 bases agree with TRBD1. V gave up 5 bases and J gave up 4 bases; unmatched junction bases: 5. CDR1 and CDR2 (germline): SGHNT, YYREEE (reference sequence). The CDR3 runs 14 residues. CDR3 sequence reads: CASRFGTATGELFF. The CDR3 DNA is TGTGCCAGCAGGTTCGGGACAGCCACCGGGGAGCTGTTTTTT.

V usage is TRBV15 and J usage is TRBJ2-3, with D tentatively TRBD2 (5 bases). Germline loops: CDR1 LNHNV, CDR2 YYDKDF (reference sequence). The CDR3 runs 16 residues. The V gene lost 1 base and the J gene lost 0 bases, with 11 bases spanning the gap. In DNA, the CDR3 is TGTGCCACCAGCAGAGTTAGCGCCGCTAGCACAGATACGCAGTATTTT. It codes for CATSRVSAASTDTQYF.

CDR3 sequence reads: CASSIVGLAGETQYF. In nucleotides, the CDR3 is TGTGCCAGTAGTATAGTGGGACTAGCGGGAGAGACCCAGTACTTC. This sequence joins TRBV19 and TRBJ2-5; 12 positions match TRBD2. The J segment lost 4 bases and the V segment lost 1 base, leaving 1 base of the junction unmatched. CDR1 and CDR2 from the germline V gene are LNHDA and SQIVND (reference sequence). This CDR3 comprises 15 residues.

The V and J genes are TRBV6-5 and TRBJ2-5; D gene unclear. Germline lookup yields CDR1 MNHEY and CDR2 SVGAGI. The V gene lost 5 bases and the J gene lost 2 bases, with 12 bases spanning the gap. The CDR3 sequence is 14 residues long. CDR3 DNA sequence: TGTGCCAGCAGTCAATATGCATTACAAGAGACCCAGTACTTC. Its protein product is CASSQYALQETQYF.

The genes are TRBV7-8 and TRBJ2-2; D is unclear. The CDR3 consists of 13 residues. CDR1 and CDR2 from the germline V gene are SGHVS and FQNEAQ. V was shortened by 7 bases and J by 5 bases, with 11 bases between the two germline ends. CDR3 protein: CASKKLRTGELFF. For the CDR3, the DNA is TGTGCCAGCAAAAAATTGAGGACCGGGGAGCTGTTTTTT.

The CDR3: CASSLGGLAGSYEQYF. The CDR3 DNA reads TGTGCCAGCAGCTTAGGGGGACTAGCGGGCTCCTACGAGCAGTACTTC. V and J are TRBV11-2 and TRBJ2-7, with 12 bases identical to TRBD2. Trimming took 1 base from V and 0 from J; bases not matched to a gene: 1. Germline V gives CDR1 SGHAT, CDR2 FQNNGV. This CDR3 has 16 amino acids.

CDR3 amino acids: CASSLRDRDNEKLFF. The CDR3 DNA reads TGTGCCAGCAGTTTACGGGACAGGGATAATGAAAAACTGTTTTTT. This chain joins TRBV27 and TRBJ1-4; 9 bases align to TRBD1. This CDR3 comprises 15 residues. The germline V gene encodes CDR1 MNHEY and CDR2 SMNVEV (reference sequence). J was trimmed by 4 bases and V by 2 bases; bases with no gene match: 2. Variable domain in full (rest from reference TRBV27 and TRBJ1-4): EAQVTQNPRYLITVTGKKLTVTCSQNMNHEYMSWYRQDPGLGLRQIYYSMNVEVTDKGDVPEGYKVSRKEKRNFPLILESPSPNQTSLYFCASSLRDRDNEKLFFGSGTQLSVL.

This clone has just a few counts. The rearrangement joins TRBV5-1 to TRBJ2-5; 8 nucleotides agree with TRBD1. The germline V gene encodes CDR1 SGHRS and CDR2 YFSETQ. The CDR3 consists of 14 residues. V was pared by 2 bases and J by 5 bases, with 5 bases of the junction left unmatched. CDR3 region: CASSFGQGGETQYF. CDR3 nucleotides: TGCGCCAGCAGCTTCGGACAGGGAGGCGAGACCCAGTACTTC.

Here the CDR3 reads CASSQVGQGRRDEQYF. The CDR3 DNA sequence: TGCGCCAGCAGCCAAGTGGGCCAGGGGAGGAGGGACGAGCAGTACTTC. V is TRBV4-1 and J is TRBJ2-7; D may match TRBD1 or TRBD2 (6 bases each). Germline loops: CDR1 MGHRA, CDR2 YSYEKL. The CDR3 is 16 residues long. The V end lost 1 base, the J end lost 5 bases, and 18 bases lay between the germline ends.

The rearrangement uses TRBV21-1 and TRBJ2-7; the D call in the table, TRBD2, was not verified against the DNA. TRBV21-1 is tagged as a pseudogene. This CDR3 region has 14 residues. CDR3 protein: CASSKDGGTYEQYF. In DNA, the CDR3 is TGTGCCAGCAGCAAAGACGGCGGAACCTACGAGCAGTACTTC.

The CDR3 DNA is TGCGCCAGCAGCCCGAAATGGACAGGGGAGGATACGCAGTATTTT. Its protein is CASSPKWTGEDTQYF. The J gene is TRBJ2-3, the V gene TRBV4-3; 9 bases are a match to TRBD1. The trim removed 4 bases at V and 6 bases at J, leaving 8 bases unmatched. Germline V lookup: CDR1 LGHNA, CDR2 YSLEER. This CDR3 has 15 residues.

The chain couples TRBV5-6 to TRBJ2-2; D is uncertain. Germline values: CDR1 SGHDT, CDR2 YYEEEE. Trimming removed 4 bases from V and 6 bases from J, with 7 bases in between. This CDR3 contains 12 residues. The CDR3 DNA is TGTGCCAGCAGCCAGACCCCCGGGGAGCTGTTTTTT. As protein: CASSQTPGELFF.

CDR3 sequence: CASSLEGWTEAFF. CDR3 DNA sequence: TGCGCCAGCAGCTTGGAGGGATGGACTGAAGCTTTCTTT. This rearrangement joins TRBV5-1 to TRBJ1-1; D not resolved. Trimming left V 0 bases short and J 5 bases short, with 8 bases between. Germline CDR1 SGHRS, CDR2 YFSETQ. The CDR3 runs to 13 residues.